This T cell receptor (beta chain) appears in the sequencing data of a study of cytomegalovirus exposure and HLA in healthy donors. Trimming took 2 bases from V and 2 from J; bases not matched to a gene: 7. This CDR3 is built from 16 residues. Germline CDR1 SEHNR, CDR2 FQNEAQ (reference sequence). Regarding this clone: Its target is not known.

PCR amplification relied on 60 Vbeta primers (plus 13 Jbeta primers). Repertoires were generated with immunoSEQ multiplex PCR, while TCRdb's copy carries only in-frame clones and drops some. The table lists about 100,000 clones, over 70% of them singletons. Study conclusions and caveats: Beyond CMV serostatus, there was no information to go on about immune exposure. When analyzed later, a missense DCLRE1C variant was found to be linked to TCR beta V- and J-gene trimming. The authors assumed roughly uniform sequencing depth across donors for presence/absence analyses.

The sequenced sample was PBMCs. This clonotype originated in a man aged 45-65 years in good health and CMV-seropositive. The chain is built from TRBV7-9 and TRBJ1-1, with 8 bases fitting TRBD1. The CDR3 sequence is CASSLYPDRDNTEAFF. CDR3 DNA sequence: TGTGCCAGCAGCTTATATCCGGACAGGGATAACACTGAAGCTTTCTTT.